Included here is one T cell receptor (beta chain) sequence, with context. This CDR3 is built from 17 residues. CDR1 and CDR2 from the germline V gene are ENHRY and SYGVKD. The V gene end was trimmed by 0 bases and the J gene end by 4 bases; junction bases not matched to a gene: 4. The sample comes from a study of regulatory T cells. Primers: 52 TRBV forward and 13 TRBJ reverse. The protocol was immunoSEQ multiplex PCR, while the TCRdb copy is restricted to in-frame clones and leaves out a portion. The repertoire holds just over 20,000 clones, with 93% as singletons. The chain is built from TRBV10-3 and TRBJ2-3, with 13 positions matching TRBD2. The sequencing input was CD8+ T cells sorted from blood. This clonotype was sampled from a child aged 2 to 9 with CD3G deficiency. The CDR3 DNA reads TGTGCCATCAGTGAGTCACAAGGACTAGCGGGAGCAGATACGCAGTATTTT. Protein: CAISESQGLAGADTQYF.